This passage covers 24 T cell receptor beta chains from one sample sequenced in a study of cytomegalovirus exposure and HLA in healthy donors (dated by TCRdb to 2016 to 2017). The library was built by means of the immunoSEQ multiplex PCR assay. For the multiplex PCR, a mixture combining 60 forward primers for TCR Vbeta segments and 13 reverse primers for TCR Jbeta segments was used. Not all clones reach the TCRdb copy of this immuneACCESS table, which keeps in-frame sequences only. Checked studies attribute under half of the gap to unresolved V genes and leave the rest unexplained. For this sample there are about 110,000 clones; 75% appear just once. 2.5% to 3% of the sample comes from the top ten. Sequences were obtained from PBMCs. Every receptor here comes from a male donor in good health and CMV-seropositive.

This clone was found a few times. The J gene is TRBJ2-1, the V gene TRBV7-3; TRBD2 matches 11 bases. The CDR3 totals 16 residues. V shed 3 bases, J shed 4 bases, and the junction held 5 bases outside the gene matches. Germline loops: CDR1 SGHTA, CDR2 FQGTGA. The CDR3 DNA sequence: TGTGCCAGCAGCTTGGAGACTAGCGGGGTTTACAATGAGCAGTTCTTC. Its translation: CASSLETSGVYNEQFF.

The chain uses TRBV7-9 and TRBJ2-1; TRBD1 might be the D (5 bases). Germline assignment: CDR1 SEHNR and CDR2 FQNEAQ (reference sequence). The CDR3 covers 14 residues. The ends were cut back, 5 bases at V and 1 base at J, with 9 bases in the middle. The CDR3 nucleotides are TGTGCCAGCAGCCCCCAGGGTTCCTACAATGAGCAGTTCTTC. Its translation is CASSPQGSYNEQFF.

The chain carries TRBV7-9 and TRBJ2-7; 7 bases align to TRBD2. Germline CDR1 reads SEHNR; CDR2 reads FQNEAQ (reference sequence). This CDR3 has 14 residues. V was clipped by 5 bases and J by 0 bases; unmatched bases: 4. CDR3 sequence reads: CASSDRLASYEQYF. CDR3 sequence (DNA): TGTGCCAGCAGCGACCGACTAGCCTCCTACGAGCAGTACTTC.

This chain joins TRBV28 and TRBJ2-7; 8 bases align to TRBD1. V lost 4 bases and J lost 11; bases outside the gene matches: 7. The CDR3 totals 12 residues. Per the germline V gene, CDR1 is MDHEN and CDR2 is SYDVKM. CDR3 DNA sequence: TGTGCCAGCAGTTCAGGCAACAGGGGGGAGTACTTC. Encoded protein: CASSSGNRGEYF. The complete variable domain, with remaining parts taken from reference TRBV28 and TRBJ2-7, reads DVKVTQSSRYLVKRTGEKVFLECVQDMDHENMFWYRQDPGLGLRLIYFSYDVKMKEKGDIPEGYSVSREKKERFSLILESASTNQTSMYLCASSSGNRGEYFGPGTRLTVT.

J is TRBJ2-1 and V is TRBV7-3; the match to TRBD2 covers 8 bases. The V gene end was trimmed by 1 base and the J gene end by 2 bases; junction bases not matched to a gene: 1. The germline V gene has CDR1 SGHTA and CDR2 FQGTGA. This CDR3 comprises 15 residues. In nucleotides, the CDR3 is TGTGCCAGCAGCTTAAACGGGGGGGCCTACAATGAGCAGTTCTTC. It yields the protein CASSLNGGAYNEQFF.

The chain is built from TRBV9 and TRBJ2-3, with TRBD1 matching over 8 bases. The CDR3 is made up of 16 amino acids. The ends lost 0 bases at V and 5 bases at J; junction bases unmatched: 8. Germline CDR1 is SGDLS and CDR2 is YYNGEE. The CDR3 region has the DNA TGTGCCAGCAGCGTAGATTCAGGGGGCGCGGAAGATACGCAGTATTTT. As protein: CASSVDSGGAEDTQYF.

In this sample, this clone turned up a few times. The J gene is TRBJ2-1, the V gene TRBV7-2, with D maybe TRBD1 (5 bases). The ends were cut back, 1 base at V and 8 bases at J, with 12 bases in the middle. CDR1 and CDR2 (germline): SGHTA, FQGNSA. The CDR3 has 14 amino acids. The CDR3 here is CASSLERQSDEQFF. CDR3 nucleotides: TGTGCCAGCAGCTTAGAGCGACAGTCCGATGAGCAGTTCTTC.

Here the CDR3 DNA reads TGCGCCAGCAGCCAAGGTCTAGGATCGCCAGAGCAGTTCTTC. Protein sequence: CASSQGLGSPEQFF. The rearrangement links TRBV4-1 to TRBJ2-1; D not certain. Germline CDR1 MGHRA, CDR2 YSYEKL. Trimming took 1 base from V and 10 from J, leaving 14 bases between them. The CDR3 is made up of 14 amino acids.

The rearrangement joins TRBV12-5 to TRBJ2-2; D is unresolved. The germline V gene encodes CDR1 LGHNT and CDR2 FRNRAP. This CDR3 is 12 amino acids long. V was shortened by 1 base and J by 9 bases, with 6 bases between the two germline ends. CDR3 nucleotides: TGTGCTAGTGGTTTGGGTCCTAGGGAGCTGTTTTTT. It codes for CASGLGPRELFF.

In regard to this clone: At the DNA level, this CDR3 is encoded by other sequences in the same sample as well. This chain connects TRBV5-1 to TRBJ2-7; no firm D call. The CDR3 totals 12 residues. The ends were cut back, 1 base at V and 2 bases at J, with 4 bases in the middle. Germline V gene sequence: CDR1 SGHRS, CDR2 YFSETQ. This chain's CDR3 is CASSLTTYEQYF. For the CDR3, the DNA is TGCGCCAGCAGCTTGACAACCTACGAGCAGTACTTC.

This chain links TRBV7-9 with TRBJ2-2; 7 positions match TRBD1. This CDR3 region has 18 residues. The germline V gene has CDR1 SEHNR and CDR2 FQNEAQ (reference sequence). V lost 5 bases and J lost 3; bases outside the gene matches: 15. Here the CDR3 reads CASSRRQGRRSDTGELFF. The CDR3 DNA sequence: TGTGCCAGCAGCCGCCGACAGGGTAGGAGATCGGACACCGGGGAGCTGTTTTTT.

In its sample, this clone was seen a few times. This chain uses TRBV27 with TRBJ1-4, with a possible D match to TRBD1 (6 bases). Trimming removed 0 bases at V and 9 bases at J, with 11 bases between. The CDR3 is made up of 14 amino acids. Germline V gives CDR1 MNHEY, CDR2 SMNVEV (reference sequence). The CDR3 DNA is TGTGCCAGCAGTTTATCGGTCCAGGGGCAAAAACTGTTTTTT. It yields the protein CASSLSVQGQKLFF. The full variable domain, in which reference TRBV27 and TRBJ1-4 provide the parts outside the CDR3, is EAQVTQNPRYLITVTGKKLTVTCSQNMNHEYMSWYRQDPGLGLRQIYYSMNVEVTDKGDVPEGYKVSRKEKRNFPLILESPSPNQTSLYFCASSLSVQGQKLFFGSGTQLSVL.

The chain combines TRBV14 with TRBJ1-1; no definite D call. V was clipped by 4 bases and J by 0 bases, with 9 bases between them. This CDR3 comprises 14 residues. Germline V lookup: CDR1 SGHDN, CDR2 FVKESK. The CDR3 here is CASSRPGMNTEAFF. The CDR3 nucleotides read TGTGCCAGCAGCCGGCCGGGGATGAACACTGAAGCTTTCTTT.

The chain is built from TRBV4-1 and TRBJ2-7; TRBD1 agrees at 9 bases. Trimming took 2 bases from V and 4 from J; bases not matched to a gene: 3. CDR3 size: 14 residues. The germline V gene has CDR1 MGHRA and CDR2 YSYEKL. Here the CDR3 reads CASSQNRGRYEQYF. Here the CDR3 DNA reads TGCGCCAGCAGCCAAAACAGGGGGCGTTACGAGCAGTACTTC.

J is TRBJ2-1 and V is TRBV7-9, with 9 bases that match TRBD1. Germline V gives CDR1 SEHNR, CDR2 FQNEAQ (reference sequence). The CDR3 runs to 15 residues. Unmatched junction bases numbered 6, after V lost 6 bases and J lost 3 bases. CDR3 in DNA: TGTGCCAGCAGTACCGGGACAGGGCTCTACAATGAGCAGTTCTTC. It yields the protein CASSTGTGLYNEQFF. The full variable domain, completed using reference TRBV7-9 and TRBJ2-1, is DTGVSQNPRHKITKRGQNVTFRCDPISEHNRLYWYRQTLGQGPEFLTYFQNEAQLEKSRLLSDRFSAERPKGSFSTLEIQRTEQGDSAMYLCASSTGTGLYNEQFFGPGTRLTVL.

J is TRBJ2-7 and V is TRBV5-1; 7 bases are shared with TRBD1. This CDR3 is 13 amino acids long. CDR1 is SGHRS and CDR2 is YFSETQ in the germline V gene. V gave up 5 bases and J gave up 5 bases; unmatched junction bases: 7. CDR3 in amino acids: CASRPQGMDEQYF. The CDR3 region has the DNA TGCGCCAGCAGGCCACAGGGGATGGACGAGCAGTACTTC.

The chain links TRBV5-1 to TRBJ2-7; 10 bases fit TRBD2. V was clipped by 4 bases and J by 7 bases; unmatched bases: 14. This CDR3 has 16 residues. Per germline, CDR1 SGHRS and CDR2 YFSETQ. Written as DNA, the CDR3 is TGCGCCAGCAGCCTACAAACTAGCGGGGAAAGTAGGGAGCAGTACTTC. Translated: CASSLQTSGESREQYF.

The V gene is TRBV11-2, the J gene TRBJ2-1, with 8 bases that match TRBD2. V lost 1 base to trimming and J lost 7 bases; unmatched junction nucleotides: 6. Germline CDR1 SGHAT, CDR2 FQNNGV. There are 15 residues in the CDR3. CDR3 coding DNA: TGTGCCAGCAGCTTAGCGGGAGGGCCTAGAAATGAGCAGTTCTTC. Amino acids: CASSLAGGPRNEQFF.

In its sample, this clone was seen a few times. The V call is TRBV14, the J call TRBJ2-7; D may be TRBD1 (6 bases). The CDR3 runs 13 residues. From germline, CDR1 is SGHDN and CDR2 FVKESK. V was pared by 0 bases and J by 9 bases, with 12 bases between. CDR3 nucleotides: TGTGCCAGCAGCCAAGATCTAACGACAGGGCAGTACTTC. Encoded protein: CASSQDLTTGQYF.

The chain uses TRBV5-5 and TRBJ2-1; TRBD2 matches 8 bases. The germline CDR1 and CDR2 sequences are SGHKS and YYEKEE (reference sequence). V was clipped by 4 bases and J by 7 bases; unmatched bases: 10. This CDR3 is 15 amino acids long. CDR3 protein: CASSPAGTRENEQFF. The CDR3 region has the DNA TGTGCCAGCAGCCCAGCCGGGACTAGAGAAAATGAGCAGTTCTTC.

This clone was detected a few times. The chain employs TRBV2 and TRBJ2-5; 9 nucleotides align to TRBD1. In germline, CDR1 is SNHLY, CDR2 FYNNEI. The CDR3 covers 13 residues. The V and J ends lost 6 bases and 4 bases, in that order; junction bases with no gene match: 3. CDR3 nucleotides: TGTGCCAGCAGCATGGACAGGGGAGAGACCCAGTACTTC. It yields the protein CASSMDRGETQYF.

This clone has just a few counts. The V call is TRBV2, the J call TRBJ1-2, with 9 bases that match TRBD1. CDR3 length: 14 residues. Germline values: CDR1 SNHLY, CDR2 FYNNEI. The J segment lost 6 bases and the V segment lost 7 bases, leaving 9 bases of the junction unmatched. The CDR3 is CASTLEGQGNGYTF. The CDR3 nucleotides read TGTGCCAGCACTTTAGAGGGACAGGGAAATGGCTACACCTTC.

The chain is built from TRBV4-3 and TRBJ2-7; 8 bases map to TRBD1. This CDR3 is built from 16 residues. Germline values: CDR1 LGHNA, CDR2 YSLEER. V was pared by 1 base and J by 0 bases, with 5 bases of the junction left unmatched. The CDR3 protein is CASSQAWGQDSYEQYF. CDR3 DNA: TGCGCCAGCAGCCAAGCCTGGGGACAGGACTCCTACGAGCAGTACTTC.

V is TRBV18 and J is TRBJ2-3; no clear D. CDR1 is KGHSH, CDR2 LQKENI, per germline. Deletions cut 5 bases from V and 1 base from J, with 4 bases between. The CDR3 runs to 12 residues. The CDR3 reads CASSSRTDTQYF. In DNA form, the CDR3 reads TGTGCCAGCTCATCTCGCACAGATACGCAGTATTTT.